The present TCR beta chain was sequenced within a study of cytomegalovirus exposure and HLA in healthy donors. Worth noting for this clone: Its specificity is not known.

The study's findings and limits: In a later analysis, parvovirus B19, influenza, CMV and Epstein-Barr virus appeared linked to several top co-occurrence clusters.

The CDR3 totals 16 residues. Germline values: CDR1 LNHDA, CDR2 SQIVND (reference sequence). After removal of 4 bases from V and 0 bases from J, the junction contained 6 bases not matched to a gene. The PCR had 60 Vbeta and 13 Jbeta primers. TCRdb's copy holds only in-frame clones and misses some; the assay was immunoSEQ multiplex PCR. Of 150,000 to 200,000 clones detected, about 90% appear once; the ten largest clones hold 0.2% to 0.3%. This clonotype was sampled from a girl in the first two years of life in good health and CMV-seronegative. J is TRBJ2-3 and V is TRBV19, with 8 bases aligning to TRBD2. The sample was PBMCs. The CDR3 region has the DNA TGTGCCAGTAGTAGGTCAGCGGGGGTGAGCACAGATACGCAGTATTTT. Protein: CASSRSAGVSTDTQYF.